The 28 T cell receptor beta chains listed next were all sequenced from one sample in a study of T cells in localized non-small cell lung cancer. Sequenced by immunoSEQ multiplex PCR; TCRdb stores in-frame clones only, minus some. This sample has roughly 12,000 clones, with around four fifths found just once. The material was peripheral blood, obtained before any cancer treatment. All receptors come from a male donor aged 60 or over with stage I lung adenocarcinoma.

The V and J genes are TRBV5-4 and TRBJ2-3, with 14 bases fitting TRBD2. The CDR3 contains 17 residues. The V gene end was trimmed by 3 bases and the J gene end by 5 bases; junction bases not matched to a gene: 8. Per germline, CDR1 SGHNT and CDR2 YYREEE (reference sequence). The CDR3 bases are TGTGCCAGCAGCTCGACTAGCGGGAGGGCGGGGAGAGATACGCAGTATTTT. Amino acid sequence: CASSSTSGRAGRDTQYF.

The chain links TRBV12-5 to TRBJ2-3; either TRBD1 or TRBD2 may supply D (5 bases each). The germline gives CDR1 LGHNT, CDR2 FRNRAP. CDR3 length equals 12 residues. Trimming removed 6 bases at V and 4 bases at J, with 8 bases between. The CDR3 coding sequence is TGTGCTAGTGGCTGGGACCCAGATACGCAGTATTTT. It translates to CASGWDPDTQYF.

The chain carries TRBV5-8 and TRBJ2-1, with TRBD2 matching 12 bases. Germline loops: CDR1 SGHTS, CDR2 YDEGEE. The V segment lost 4 bases and the J segment 1 base; nucleotides outside the gene matches: 6. The CDR3 runs 17 residues. The CDR3 DNA reads as TGTGCCAGCAGCCAAGGACTAGCGGGATGGTCCTACAATGAGCAGTTCTTC. This encodes CASSQGLAGWSYNEQFF.

This chain connects TRBV27 to TRBJ2-2; no clear D. The germline V and J ends were trimmed by 5 bases and 7 bases, with 17 bases remaining between them. The CDR3 consists of 15 residues. Germline CDR1 MNHEY, CDR2 SMNVEV (reference sequence). The CDR3 DNA reads as TGTGCCAGCAGTGCAGAATCTTGGTTTTTCGGGGAGCTGTTTTTT. It is translated as CASSAESWFFGELFF.

This clone is a singleton in its sample. The chain has TRBV27 and TRBJ2-2; 11 nucleotides align to TRBD1. There are 15 residues in the CDR3. The V gene end was trimmed by 9 bases and the J gene end by 7 bases; junction bases not matched to a gene: 10. Germline CDR1 MNHEY, CDR2 SMNVEV (reference sequence). CDR3: CASRQGQGGYGELFF. For the CDR3, the DNA is TGTGCCAGTCGACAGGGACAGGGGGGATACGGGGAGCTGTTTTTT.

The table lists this clone with a count of one. The chain carries TRBV7-2 and TRBJ1-5, with D uncertain. Germline V gene lookup returns CDR1 SGHTA and CDR2 FQGNSA. This CDR3 has 15 residues. Trimming removed 1 base from V and 0 bases from J, with 7 bases in between. The CDR3 region is CASSLGPNSNQPQHF. CDR3 DNA sequence: TGTGCCAGCAGCTTAGGACCGAATAGCAATCAGCCCCAGCATTTT.

The chain joins TRBV6-1 to TRBJ2-5, with 9 positions matching TRBD1. CDR3 length: 14 amino acids. Germline CDR1 and CDR2: MNHNS and SASEGT. The V gene end was trimmed by 7 bases and the J gene end by 5 bases; junction bases not matched to a gene: 8. CDR3 residues: CASKRGQGYETQYF. DNA for the CDR3: TGTGCCAGCAAGAGGGGACAGGGTTACGAGACCCAGTACTTC.

The rearrangement links TRBV2 to TRBJ1-1; tentative D call: TRBD1 (6 bases). The CDR3 is 18 amino acids. The V gene's germline CDR1 is SNHLY and CDR2 FYNNEI. The V end was cut by 1 base, the J end by 0 bases, with 18 bases between. The CDR3 reads CASSEGLGGSPLNTEAFF. The CDR3 DNA is TGTGCCAGCAGTGAAGGTTTGGGGGGCTCTCCCCTGAACACTGAAGCTTTCTTT.

The V and J genes are TRBV18 and TRBJ1-5; 7 bases are shared with TRBD1. Germline lookup yields CDR1 KGHSH and CDR2 LQKENI. V dropped 6 bases and J dropped 2; count of bases not matched to a gene: 7. The CDR3 is 15 residues long. CDR3 nucleotides: TGTGCCAGCTCCGTAGACAGGGCAGGCAATCAGCCCCAGCATTTT. Translation: CASSVDRAGNQPQHF.

In this sample, this clone turned up once. The chain couples TRBV30 to TRBJ2-1; 11 bases align to TRBD2. CDR1 GTSNPN and CDR2 SVGIG come from the germline V gene (reference sequence). The CDR3 length is 15 residues. V was pared by 4 bases and J by 8 bases, with 10 bases of the junction left unmatched. The CDR3 DNA reads TGTGCCTGGACCCTCACTAGCGGGGGAACTGATGAGCAGTTCTTC. Its protein is CAWTLTSGGTDEQFF.

This chain joins TRBV5-1 and TRBJ2-3, with D unclear. Germline values: CDR1 SGHRS, CDR2 YFSETQ. Trimming took off 1 base at V and 4 bases at J, with 13 bases between the two ends. This CDR3 has 15 amino acids. The DNA for the CDR3 is TGCGCCAGCAGCTTGAGCCCGAATGGAGCAGATACGCAGTATTTT. Encoded protein: CASSLSPNGADTQYF.

This clone has a single count. The chain uses TRBV7-9 and TRBJ2-1; D ambiguous. This CDR3 comprises 14 residues. CDR1 and CDR2 (germline): SEHNR, FQNEAQ (reference sequence). V was cut by 0 bases and J by 4 bases, with 7 bases left in between. CDR3 amino acids: CASSLAAEYNEQFF. The CDR3 coding sequence is TGTGCCAGCAGCTTAGCGGCAGAGTACAATGAGCAGTTCTTC.

The chain couples TRBV7-9 to TRBJ1-3, with D possibly being TRBD1 (5 bases). Germline V CDR1 and CDR2: SEHNR, FQNEAQ (reference sequence). This CDR3 spans 14 amino acids. The V and J ends lost 5 bases and 4 bases respectively, with 12 bases between them. The CDR3 here is CASSGTPGGNTIYF. The CDR3 DNA is TGTGCCAGCAGCGGGACCCCGGGGGGAAACACCATATATTTT.

The V call is TRBV28, the J call TRBJ1-3, with 7 bases matching TRBD1. Germline trimming cut 8 bases from V and 4 bases from J; bases unmatched to any gene: 11. The CDR3 is 15 amino acids. Germline V gives CDR1 MDHEN, CDR2 SYDVKM. The CDR3: CASGVQGLGGNTIYF. Written as DNA, the CDR3 is TGTGCCAGCGGAGTACAGGGGCTAGGGGGAAACACCATATATTTT.

The rearrangement uses TRBV11-2 and TRBJ2-1; D ambiguous. The CDR3 contains 14 residues. Trimming shortened V by 1 base and J by 9 bases, and 13 bases separated the two germline ends. Germline V CDR1 and CDR2: SGHAT, FQNNGV. CDR3 protein: CASSLGGSVVEQFF. CDR3 nucleotide sequence: TGTGCCAGCAGCTTAGGTGGCAGTGTGGTTGAGCAGTTCTTC.

V usage is TRBV4-1 and J usage is TRBJ1-5; 8 nucleotides align to TRBD1. J gave up 4 bases and V 2 bases, and 7 bases lay outside the gene matches. CDR1 is MGHRA and CDR2 is YSYEKL in the germline V gene. This CDR3 is built from 16 residues. The CDR3, as DNA: TGCGCCAGCAGCCAAACCGGGACAGGCGCGAATCAGCCCCAGCATTTT. Translation gives CASSQTGTGANQPQHF.

The V call is TRBV5-8, the J call TRBJ1-5; TRBD1 agrees at 7 bases. The CDR3 has 15 residues. With V trimmed by 2 bases and J by 7 bases, 9 bases remained unmatched. The V gene's germline CDR1 is SGHTS and CDR2 YDEGEE. CDR3 bases: TGTGCCAGCAGCTTTGGGTTTACAGGGGACCAGCCCCAGCATTTT. Its protein product is CASSFGFTGDQPQHF.

V gene TRBV6-5 combines with J gene TRBJ1-1, with 12 bases that match TRBD1. The V gene's germline CDR1 is MNHEY and CDR2 SVGAGI. V lost 0 bases, J lost 2 bases, and 1 base stayed unmatched. The CDR3 totals 16 residues. The CDR3 DNA reads as TGTGCCAGCAGTTACTCGGGACAGGGGGCAAACACTGAAGCTTTCTTT. Amino acids: CASSYSGQGANTEAFF.

V is TRBV2 and J is TRBJ1-6, with D unclear. V was clipped by 6 bases and J by 5 bases, with 17 bases between them. Germline V gives CDR1 SNHLY, CDR2 FYNNEI. This CDR3 has 16 residues. The CDR3 sequence is CASRESPGFNNSPLHF. In DNA, the CDR3 is TGTGCCAGCAGGGAGTCTCCCGGCTTCAATAATTCACCCCTCCACTTT.

The chain links TRBV5-1 to TRBJ1-3, with 9 bases lining up with TRBD1. The V segment lost 4 bases and the J segment 7 bases; nucleotides outside the gene matches: 15. This CDR3 contains 17 residues. The V gene's germline CDR1 is SGHRS and CDR2 YFSETQ. Written as DNA, the CDR3 is TGCGCCAGCAGCCAGAGCTCTGGACAGGGGATTCAGAACACCATATATTTT. Encoded protein: CASSQSSGQGIQNTIYF.

This clone has just one count. J is TRBJ1-5 and V is TRBV5-1; D is possibly TRBD1 (5 bases). Trimming took 0 bases from V and 3 from J, leaving 13 bases between them. Germline V gene lookup returns CDR1 SGHRS and CDR2 YFSETQ. The CDR3 is made up of 16 amino acids. The CDR3 nucleotides are TGCGCCAGCAGCTTGGAAGGAGGGGTGAACAATCAGCCCCAGCATTTT. It codes for CASSLEGGVNNQPQHF.

This clone was detected only once. The CDR3 DNA reads as TGTGCCAGCCTAGGACAGGGACTAACCGGGGAGCTGTTTTTT. This codes for CASLGQGLTGELFF. The chain carries TRBV19 and TRBJ2-2; TRBD1 is a possible D gene (8 bases). V was trimmed by 9 bases and J by 5 bases, leaving 16 bases between them. Germline V gives CDR1 LNHDA, CDR2 SQIVND (reference sequence). The CDR3 spans 14 residues.

The chain employs TRBV27 and TRBJ2-7, with 10 bases aligning to TRBD2. The germline V gene encodes CDR1 MNHEY and CDR2 SMNVEV (reference sequence). The junction had 8 bases not matched to a gene; V was cut back by 2 bases and J by 1 base. The CDR3 covers 17 residues. The CDR3 DNA reads as TGTGCCAGCAGTTTAAAGGCTAGCGGGAGTTCTTCCTACGAGCAGTACTTC. This codes for CASSLKASGSSSYEQYF.

The V call is TRBV6-4, the J call TRBJ2-2; a weak D match, TRBD1 (7 bases). The CDR3 contains 15 residues. Trimming stripped 6 bases from V and 4 bases from J, with 15 bases between. Germline CDR1 and CDR2: MRHNA and SNTAGT. In nucleotides, the CDR3 is TGTGCCAGCAGCGCCCAGGGGGGAGGCACCGGGGAGCTGTTTTTT. It is translated as CASSAQGGGTGELFF.

CDR3 sequence reads: CASRNDRVLSSEQFF. CDR3 DNA sequence: TGTGCCAGCAGAAACGACAGGGTACTTTCTAGTGAGCAGTTCTTC. The V and J genes are TRBV28 and TRBJ2-1; the match to TRBD1 covers 7 bases. Germline lookup yields CDR1 MDHEN and CDR2 SYDVKM. V trimming: 6 bases; J trimming: 9 bases; junction bases outside the gene matches: 14. The CDR3 loop spans 15 amino acids.

This chain connects TRBV11-2 to TRBJ2-1; 7 bases are shared with TRBD1. This CDR3 has 15 amino acids. Germline V gives CDR1 SGHAT, CDR2 FQNNGV. The V and J ends lost 1 base and 8 bases, in that order; junction bases with no gene match: 8. CDR3 sequence reads: CASSLGKGGRDEQFF. Here the CDR3 DNA reads TGTGCCAGCAGCTTAGGCAAAGGGGGCCGGGATGAGCAGTTCTTC.

The chain is built from TRBV9 and TRBJ2-7; D ambiguous. Germline V gene sequence: CDR1 SGDLS, CDR2 YYNGEE. The CDR3 is 13 residues long. V was pared by 3 bases and J by 3 bases, with 10 bases between. The CDR3 nucleotides read TGTGCCAGCAGCGACAACTCCGACTACGAGCAGTACTTC. Its protein product is CASSDNSDYEQYF. The variable domain in full, with the rest retrieved from reference TRBV9 and TRBJ2-7, is DSGVTQTPKHLITATGQRVTLRCSPRSGDLSVYWYQQSLDQGLQFLIQYYNGEERAKGNILERFSAQQFPDLHSELNLSSLELGDSALYFCASSDNSDYEQYFGPGTRLTVT.

This clone was found a few times. The J gene is TRBJ2-3, the V gene TRBV5-5; 9 bases are a match to TRBD2. Germline CDR1 SGHKS, CDR2 YYEKEE (reference sequence). This CDR3 is 17 amino acids long. Germline trimming cut 1 base from V and 5 bases from J; bases unmatched to any gene: 11. The CDR3 DNA follows: TGTGCCAGCAGCTTGATCTCTAGCGGGATGGGGGGAGATACGCAGTATTTT. This sequence encodes CASSLISSGMGGDTQYF.